These T cell receptor beta chains were read from a single sample in a study of T cells after yellow fever vaccination. TCRdb re-called the 5' RACE reads with MiXCR, one entry per CDR3 protein. The repertoire holds some 290,000 distinct CDR3 sequences, about 11% seen once, with 3% to 3.5% in the top ten. The specimen was CD4+ T cells sorted from PBMCs, collected 45 days after the yellow fever booster vaccination. The receptors stem from a man between 18 and 29 years old who received the YFV17D yellow fever vaccine. CDR3s include the opening cysteine and the closing phenylalanine or tryptophan. D genes are given only for firm matches. Where a row states a size, it is once, few, many or the class of an expanded clone; other rows omit it.

j_gene,v_gene,abundance,d_gene,CDR3aa,CDR3nt
TRBJ2-5,TRBV29-1,many,-,CGATPSQTQYF,TGCGGCGCTACTCCCAGCCAGACCCAGTACTTC
TRBJ1-1,TRBV6-5,-,-,CASSYSAGALNTEAFF,TGTGCCAGCAGTTACTCCGCGGGCGCCCTAAACACTGAAGCTTTCTTT
TRBJ2-3,TRBV5-4,-,TRBD2,CASSLSVAGGHTDTQYF,TGTGCCAGCAGCTTGTCGGTAGCGGGGGGCCATACAGATACGCAGTATTTT
TRBJ2-3,TRBV4-1,-,TRBD2,CASSQIIAGSTDTQYF,TGCGCCAGCAGCCAAATAATAGCGGGGAGCACAGATACGCAGTATTTT
TRBJ1-1,TRBV9,few,-,CASSHPMGRSPNTEAFF,TGTGCCAGCAGCCACCCGATGGGAAGGTCCCCGAACACTGAAGCTTTCTTT
TRBJ2-5,TRBV6-4,many,-,CASSEQGGETQYF,TGTGCCAGCAGTGAACAGGGTGGGGAGACCCAGTACTTC
TRBJ1-5,TRBV7-9,-,-,CASSLDRWQPQHF,TGTGCCAGCAGCTTAGACCGGTGGCAGCCCCAGCATTTT
TRBJ1-4,TRBV5-5,few,TRBD1,CASSFTGDAEKLFF,TGTGCCAGCAGCTTCACAGGGGACGCTGAAAAACTGTTTTTT
TRBJ2-5,TRBV11-3,many,-,CASSASFQETQYF,TGTGCCAGCAGCGCTAGTTTTCAAGAGACCCAGTACTTC
TRBJ2-1,TRBV20-1,many,TRBD2,CSANPSGGGYNEQFF,TGCAGTGCGAACCCTAGCGGGGGGGGCTACAATGAGCAGTTCTTC
TRBJ2-3,TRBV19,many,TRBD1,CASRSGQGVPDTQYF,TGTGCCAGTCGATCGGGACAGGGGGTGCCAGATACGCAGTATTTT
TRBJ2-3,TRBV2,-,-,CASSDLGAAGDTQYF,TGTGCCAGCAGTGATTTGGGTGCGGCGGGGGATACGCAGTATTTT
TRBJ1-1,TRBV6-5,few,-,CATSGPGRTEAFF,TGTGCCACCTCGGGTCCAGGGCGCACTGAAGCTTTCTTT
TRBJ2-2,TRBV7-9,many,-,CASTAGFTGELFF,TGTGCCAGCACCGCGGGTTTCACCGGGGAGCTGTTTTTT
TRBJ2-3,TRBV15,few,-,CATSTSTGAFTDTQYF,TGTGCCACCAGCACGTCGACAGGCGCCTTCACAGATACGCAGTATTTT
TRBJ2-7,TRBV4-1,-,TRBD1,CASSQEGGLGYEQYF,TGCGCCAGCAGCCAAGAAGGGGGCTTAGGATACGAGCAGTACTTC
TRBJ2-3,TRBV6-5,-,TRBD2,CASSRLAGGPQDTQYF,TGTGCCAGCAGTCGGCTAGCGGGGGGGCCCCAAGATACGCAGTATTTT
TRBJ2-2,TRBV9,-,TRBD2,CASNNAGGHTGELFF,TGTGCCAGCAATAATGCGGGGGGCCACACCGGGGAGCTGTTTTTT
TRBJ1-5,TRBV6-6,-,TRBD1,CASSSDRGSAQHF,TGTGCCAGCAGTTCCGACAGGGGGTCGGCCCAGCATTTT
TRBJ2-3,TRBV7-9,few,-,CASTSWGYTDTQYF,TGTGCCAGCACCTCTTGGGGCTACACAGATACGCAGTATTTT
TRBJ2-2,TRBV7-9,many,-,CASSFGSHGELFF,TGTGCCAGCAGCTTCGGATCCCACGGGGAGCTGTTTTTT
TRBJ1-1,TRBV5-1,-,TRBD1,CASSYLGAGGGTNTEAFF,TGCGCCAGCAGTTACCTAGGCGCAGGGGGCGGAACTAACACTGAAGCTTTCTTT